This record covers a single T cell receptor (beta chain). Its antigen is undetermined. This record comes from a study of T cells after yellow fever vaccination. Whole-study findings and limits: Just a small share of clonotypes turned up in the CD4 compartment as well as the CD8 compartment.

This CDR3 contains 15 residues. The germline V gene has CDR1 SGHAT and CDR2 FQNNGV. Unmatched junction bases numbered 9, after V lost 5 bases and J lost 2 bases. TCRdb fed the 5' RACE reads into MiXCR, producing one record per CDR3 protein. The sample records fewer than 450,000 distinct CDR3 sequences, approximately 8% being singletons. This chain links TRBV11-2 with TRBJ2-7, with TRBD1 matching over 7 bases. The source is a man younger than 35 who received the YFV17D yellow fever vaccine. Sample: PBMCs, taken approximately 40 days after the first yellow fever vaccination. CDR3 in DNA: TGTGCCAGCAGCCATATGAAAGGGGGCCCCTACGAGCAGTACTTC. Translation: CASSHMKGGPYEQYF.